This T cell receptor beta chain was identified in a study of blood T cell repertoires in COVID-19. This clone was recorded a few times. The germline V gene has CDR1 SQVTM and CDR2 ANQGSEA. There are 14 residues in the CDR3. V lost 4 bases and J lost 8; bases outside the gene matches: 7. Sequencing used immunoSEQ multiplex PCR; TCRdb keeps in-frame clones, though not all of them. This sample has some 150,000 clones, with approximately 85% found just once. The rearrangement links TRBV29-1 to TRBJ1-4; the match to TRBD1 covers 10 bases. The sequencing input was peripheral blood. The sequence was collected from a man aged 35 to 55 with acute or convalescent COVID-19. The CDR3 protein is CSVARQGAEEKLFF. The DNA of the CDR3 is TGCAGCGTTGCCCGACAGGGGGCGGAAGAAAAACTGTTTTTT.